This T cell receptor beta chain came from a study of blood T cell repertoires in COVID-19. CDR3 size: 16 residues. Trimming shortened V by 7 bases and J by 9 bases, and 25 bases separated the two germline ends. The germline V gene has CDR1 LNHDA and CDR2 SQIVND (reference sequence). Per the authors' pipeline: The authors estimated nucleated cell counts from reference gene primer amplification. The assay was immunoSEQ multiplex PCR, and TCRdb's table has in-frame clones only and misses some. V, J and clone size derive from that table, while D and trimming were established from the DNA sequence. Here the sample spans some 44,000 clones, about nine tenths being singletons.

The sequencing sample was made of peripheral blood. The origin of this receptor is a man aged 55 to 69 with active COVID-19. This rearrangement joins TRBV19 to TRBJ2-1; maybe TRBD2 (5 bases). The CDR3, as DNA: TGTGCCAGTATGAGTTCGGGAAATGCACTCTTCAGTGAGCAGTTCTTC. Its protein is CASMSSGNALFSEQFF. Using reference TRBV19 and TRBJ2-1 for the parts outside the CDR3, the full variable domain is DGGITQSPKYLFRKEGQNVTLSCEQNLNHDAMYWYRQDPGQGLRLIYYSQIVNDFQKGDIAEGYSVSREKKESFPLTVTSAQKNPTAFYLCASMSSGNALFSEQFFGPGTRLTVL.